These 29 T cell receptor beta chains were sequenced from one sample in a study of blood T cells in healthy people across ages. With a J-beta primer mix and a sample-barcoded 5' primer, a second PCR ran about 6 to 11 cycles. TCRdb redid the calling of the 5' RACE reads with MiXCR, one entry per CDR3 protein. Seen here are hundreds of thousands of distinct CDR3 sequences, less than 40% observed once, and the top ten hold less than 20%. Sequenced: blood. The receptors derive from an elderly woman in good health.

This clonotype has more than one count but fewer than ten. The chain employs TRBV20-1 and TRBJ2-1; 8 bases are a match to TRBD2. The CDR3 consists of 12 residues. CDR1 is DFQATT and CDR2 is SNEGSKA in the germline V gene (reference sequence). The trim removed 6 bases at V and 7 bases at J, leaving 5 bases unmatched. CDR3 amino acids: CSATGGLNEQFF. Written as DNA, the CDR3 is TGCAGTGCAACGGGGGGGCTGAATGAGCAGTTCTTC.

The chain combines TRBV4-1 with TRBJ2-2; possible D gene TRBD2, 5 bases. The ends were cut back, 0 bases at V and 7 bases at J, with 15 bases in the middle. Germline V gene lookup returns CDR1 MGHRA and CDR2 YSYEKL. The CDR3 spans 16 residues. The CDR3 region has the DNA TGCGCCAGCAGCCAAGAAGGAGGATCCTCGATCGGGGAGCTGTTTTTT. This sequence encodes CASSQEGGSSIGELFF.

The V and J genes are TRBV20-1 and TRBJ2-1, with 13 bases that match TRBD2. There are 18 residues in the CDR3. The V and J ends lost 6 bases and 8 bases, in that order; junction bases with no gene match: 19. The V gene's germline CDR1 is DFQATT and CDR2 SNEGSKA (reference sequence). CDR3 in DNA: TGCAGTGCCGAAATAGGAGGAGGACTAGCGGGAGTAGTCGATGAGCAGTTCTTC. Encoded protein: CSAEIGGGLAGVVDEQFF.

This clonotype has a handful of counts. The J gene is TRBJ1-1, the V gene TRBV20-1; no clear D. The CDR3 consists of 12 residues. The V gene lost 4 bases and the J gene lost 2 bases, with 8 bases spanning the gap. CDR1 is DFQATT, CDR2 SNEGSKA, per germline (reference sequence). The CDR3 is CSANRRNTEAFF. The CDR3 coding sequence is TGCAGTGCTAACAGAAGAAACACTGAAGCTTTCTTT.

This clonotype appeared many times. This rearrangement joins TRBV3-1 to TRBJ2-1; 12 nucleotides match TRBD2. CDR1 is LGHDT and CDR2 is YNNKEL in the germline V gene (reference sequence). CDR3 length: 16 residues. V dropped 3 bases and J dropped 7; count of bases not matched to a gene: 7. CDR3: CASSQASGGAGNEQFF. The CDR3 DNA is TGTGCCAGCAGCCAGGCTAGCGGGGGGGCAGGGAATGAGCAGTTCTTC.

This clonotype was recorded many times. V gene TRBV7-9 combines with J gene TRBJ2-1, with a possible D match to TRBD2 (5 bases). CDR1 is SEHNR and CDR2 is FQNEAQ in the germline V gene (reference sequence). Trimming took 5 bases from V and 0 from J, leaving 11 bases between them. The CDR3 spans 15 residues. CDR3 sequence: CASSGGGGSYNEQFF. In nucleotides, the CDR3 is TGTGCCAGCAGCGGCGGAGGAGGCTCCTACAATGAGCAGTTCTTC.

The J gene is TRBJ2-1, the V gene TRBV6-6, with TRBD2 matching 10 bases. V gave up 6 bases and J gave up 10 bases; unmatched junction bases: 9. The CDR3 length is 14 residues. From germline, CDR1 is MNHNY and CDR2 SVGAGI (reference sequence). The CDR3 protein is CASSDPNSGGEQFF. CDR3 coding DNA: TGTGCCAGCAGCGACCCAAATAGCGGGGGGGAGCAGTTCTTC.

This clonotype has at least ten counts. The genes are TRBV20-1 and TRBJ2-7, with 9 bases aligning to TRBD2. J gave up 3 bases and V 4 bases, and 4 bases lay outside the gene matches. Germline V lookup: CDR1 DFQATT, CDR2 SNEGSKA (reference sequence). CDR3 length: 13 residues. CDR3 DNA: TGCAGTGCTAATAGCGGGGGCGTCTACGAGCAGTACTTC. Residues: CSANSGGVYEQYF.

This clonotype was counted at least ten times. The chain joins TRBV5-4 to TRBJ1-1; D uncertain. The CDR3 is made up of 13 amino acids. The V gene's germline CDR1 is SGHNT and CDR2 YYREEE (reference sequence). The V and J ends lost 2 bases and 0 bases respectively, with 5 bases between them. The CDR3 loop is CASSFPMNTEAFF. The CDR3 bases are TGTGCCAGCAGCTTCCCTATGAACACTGAAGCTTTCTTT.

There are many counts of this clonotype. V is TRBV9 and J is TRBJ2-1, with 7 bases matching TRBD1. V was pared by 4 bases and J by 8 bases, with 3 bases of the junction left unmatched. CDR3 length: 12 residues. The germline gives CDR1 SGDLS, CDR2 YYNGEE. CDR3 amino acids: CASSRQGYEQFF. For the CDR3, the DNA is TGTGCCAGCAGCAGACAGGGCTATGAGCAGTTCTTC.

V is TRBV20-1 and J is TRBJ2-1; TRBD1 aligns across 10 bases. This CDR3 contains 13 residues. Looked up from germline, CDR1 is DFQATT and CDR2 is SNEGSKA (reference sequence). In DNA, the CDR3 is TGCAAGACCGACAGGGGGCTTTACAATGAGCAGTTCTTC. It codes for CKTDRGLYNEQFF.

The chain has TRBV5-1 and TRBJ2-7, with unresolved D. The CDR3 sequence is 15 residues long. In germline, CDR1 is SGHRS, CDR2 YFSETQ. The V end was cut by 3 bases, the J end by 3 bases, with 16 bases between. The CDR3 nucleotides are TGCGCCAGCAGCTCTGACACCCAGCCGAGCTACGAGCAGTACTTC. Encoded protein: CASSSDTQPSYEQYF.

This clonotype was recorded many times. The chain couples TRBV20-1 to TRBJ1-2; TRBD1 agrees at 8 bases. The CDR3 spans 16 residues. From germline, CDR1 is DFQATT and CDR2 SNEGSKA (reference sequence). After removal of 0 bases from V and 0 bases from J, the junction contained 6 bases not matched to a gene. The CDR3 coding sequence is TGCAGTGCTAGAGATTTTGGACAGGGATCTAACTATGGCTACACCTTC. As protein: CSARDFGQGSNYGYTF.

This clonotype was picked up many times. This CDR3 is CASSPGLAGVEQYF. In nucleotides, the CDR3 is TGTGCCAGCAGCCCGGGACTAGCGGGCGTTGAGCAGTACTTC. The chain recombines TRBV4-2 with TRBJ2-7; 12 positions match TRBD2. Trimming took 4 bases from V and 7 from J; bases not matched to a gene: 5. The CDR3 is 14 residues long. CDR1 is LGHNA and CDR2 is YNFKEQ in the germline V gene.

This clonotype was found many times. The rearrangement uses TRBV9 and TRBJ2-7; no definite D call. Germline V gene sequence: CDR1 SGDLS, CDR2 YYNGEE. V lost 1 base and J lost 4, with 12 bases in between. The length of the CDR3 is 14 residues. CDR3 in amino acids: CASSVSFRLYEQYF. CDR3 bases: TGTGCCAGCAGCGTAAGCTTCCGTCTATACGAGCAGTACTTC.

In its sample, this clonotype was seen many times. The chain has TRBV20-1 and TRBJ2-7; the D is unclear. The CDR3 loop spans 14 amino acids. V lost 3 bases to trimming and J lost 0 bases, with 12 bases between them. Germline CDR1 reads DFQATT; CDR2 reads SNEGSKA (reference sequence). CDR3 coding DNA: TGCAGTGCTAGTAAACCATTCACCTCCTACGAGCAGTACTTC. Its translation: CSASKPFTSYEQYF.

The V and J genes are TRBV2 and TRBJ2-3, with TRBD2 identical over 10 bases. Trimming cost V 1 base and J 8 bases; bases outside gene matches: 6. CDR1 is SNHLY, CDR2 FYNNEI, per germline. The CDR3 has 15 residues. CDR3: CASSEVAGGSGTQYF. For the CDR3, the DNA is TGTGCCAGCAGTGAAGTAGCGGGGGGCTCAGGTACGCAGTATTTT.

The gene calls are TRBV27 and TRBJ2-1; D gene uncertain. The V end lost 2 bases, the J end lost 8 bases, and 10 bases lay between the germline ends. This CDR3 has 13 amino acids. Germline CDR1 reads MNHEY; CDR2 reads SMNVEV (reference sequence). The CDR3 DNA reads TGTGCCAGCAGTTTAGTGGCTTTCTATGAGCAGTTCTTC. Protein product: CASSLVAFYEQFF.

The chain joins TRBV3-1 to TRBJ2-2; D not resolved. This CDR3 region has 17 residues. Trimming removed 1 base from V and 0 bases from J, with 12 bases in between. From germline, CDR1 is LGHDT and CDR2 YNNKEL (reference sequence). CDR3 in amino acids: CASSQVRAVPNTGELFF. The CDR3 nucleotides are TGTGCCAGCAGCCAAGTGCGAGCCGTTCCGAACACCGGGGAGCTGTTTTTT.

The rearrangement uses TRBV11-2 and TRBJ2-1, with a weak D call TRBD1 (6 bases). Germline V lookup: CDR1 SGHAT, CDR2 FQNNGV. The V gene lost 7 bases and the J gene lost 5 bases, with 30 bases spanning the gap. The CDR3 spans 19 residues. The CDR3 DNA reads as TGTGCCAGCAACTCTATATCACCCACGACAGGCCCGACCAACAATGAGCAGTTCTTC. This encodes CASNSISPTTGPTNNEQFF.

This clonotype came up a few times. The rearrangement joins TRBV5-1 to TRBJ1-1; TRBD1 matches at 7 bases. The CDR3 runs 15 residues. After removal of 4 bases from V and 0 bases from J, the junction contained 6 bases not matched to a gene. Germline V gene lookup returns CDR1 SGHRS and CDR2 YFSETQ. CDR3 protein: CASSREGAMNTEAFF. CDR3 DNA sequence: TGCGCCAGCAGCAGGGAGGGGGCTATGAACACTGAAGCTTTCTTT.

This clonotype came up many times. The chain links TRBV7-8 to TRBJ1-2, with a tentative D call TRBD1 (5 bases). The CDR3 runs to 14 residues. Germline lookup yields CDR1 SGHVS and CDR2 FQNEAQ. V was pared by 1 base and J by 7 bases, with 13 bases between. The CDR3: CASSLVKGSLGYTF. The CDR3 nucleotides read TGTGCCAGCAGCTTAGTCAAGGGGTCCCTTGGCTACACCTTC. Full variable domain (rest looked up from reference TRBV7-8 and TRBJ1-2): GAGVSQSPRYKVAKRGQDVALRCDPISGHVSLFWYQQALGQGPEFLTYFQNEAQLDKSGLPSDRFFAERPEGSVSTLKIQRTQQEDSAVYLCASSLVKGSLGYTFGSGTRLTVV.

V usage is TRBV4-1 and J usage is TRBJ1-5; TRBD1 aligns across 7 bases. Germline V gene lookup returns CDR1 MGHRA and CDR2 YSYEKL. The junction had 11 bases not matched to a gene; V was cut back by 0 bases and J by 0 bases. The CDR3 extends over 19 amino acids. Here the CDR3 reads CASSQESAQGTVSNQPQHF. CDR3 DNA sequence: TGCGCCAGCAGCCAAGAATCTGCACAGGGGACCGTTAGCAATCAGCCCCAGCATTTT.

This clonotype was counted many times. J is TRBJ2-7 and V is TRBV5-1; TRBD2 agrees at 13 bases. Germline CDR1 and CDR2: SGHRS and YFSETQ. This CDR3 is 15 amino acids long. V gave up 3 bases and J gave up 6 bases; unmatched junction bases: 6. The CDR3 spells CASSSGLAGSGEQYF. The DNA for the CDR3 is TGCGCCAGCAGCTCGGGACTAGCGGGGAGTGGCGAGCAGTACTTC. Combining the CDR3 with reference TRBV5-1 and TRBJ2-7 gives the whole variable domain KAGVTQTPRYLIKTRGQQVTLSCSPISGHRSVSWYQQTPGQGLQFLFEYFSETQRNKGNFPGRFSGRQFSNSRSEMNVSTLELGDSALYLCASSSGLAGSGEQYFGPGTRLTVT.

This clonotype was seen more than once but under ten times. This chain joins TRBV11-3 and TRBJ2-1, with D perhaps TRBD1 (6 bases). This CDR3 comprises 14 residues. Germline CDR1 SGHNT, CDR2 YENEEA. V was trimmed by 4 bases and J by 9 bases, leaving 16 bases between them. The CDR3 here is CASSSYTGQGEQFF. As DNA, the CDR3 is TGTGCCAGCAGCTCATACACAGGGCAGGGTGAGCAGTTCTTC.

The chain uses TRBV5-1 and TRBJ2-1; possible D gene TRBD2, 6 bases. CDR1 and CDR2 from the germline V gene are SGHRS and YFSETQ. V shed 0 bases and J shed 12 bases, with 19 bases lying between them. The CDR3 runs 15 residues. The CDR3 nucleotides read TGCGCCAGCAGCTTGGAAGGACGGGGAGGTAATCGGCAGTTCTTC. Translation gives CASSLEGRGGNRQFF.

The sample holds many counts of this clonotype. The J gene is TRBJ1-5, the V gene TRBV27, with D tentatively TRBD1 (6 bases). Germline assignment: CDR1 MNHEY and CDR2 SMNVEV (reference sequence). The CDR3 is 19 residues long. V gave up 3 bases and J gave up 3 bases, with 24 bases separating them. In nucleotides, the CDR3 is TGTGCCAGCAGTTTTGGTTGGTCAGGGGTGAGGGAAAACAATCAGCCCCAGCATTTT. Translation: CASSFGWSGVRENNQPQHF.

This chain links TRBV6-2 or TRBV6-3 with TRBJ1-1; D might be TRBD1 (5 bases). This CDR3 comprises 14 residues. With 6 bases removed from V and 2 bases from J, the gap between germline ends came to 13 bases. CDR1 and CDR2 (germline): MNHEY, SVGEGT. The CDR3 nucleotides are TGTGCCAGCAGCCCGGACGGGGGTAACACTGAAGCTTTCTTT. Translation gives CASSPDGGNTEAFF.

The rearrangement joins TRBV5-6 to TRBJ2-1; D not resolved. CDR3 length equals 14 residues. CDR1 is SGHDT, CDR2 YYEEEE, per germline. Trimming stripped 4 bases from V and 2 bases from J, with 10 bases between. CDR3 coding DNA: TGTGCCAGCAGCATGGGGTCGCCCTACAATGAGCAGTTCTTC. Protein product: CASSMGSPYNEQFF.